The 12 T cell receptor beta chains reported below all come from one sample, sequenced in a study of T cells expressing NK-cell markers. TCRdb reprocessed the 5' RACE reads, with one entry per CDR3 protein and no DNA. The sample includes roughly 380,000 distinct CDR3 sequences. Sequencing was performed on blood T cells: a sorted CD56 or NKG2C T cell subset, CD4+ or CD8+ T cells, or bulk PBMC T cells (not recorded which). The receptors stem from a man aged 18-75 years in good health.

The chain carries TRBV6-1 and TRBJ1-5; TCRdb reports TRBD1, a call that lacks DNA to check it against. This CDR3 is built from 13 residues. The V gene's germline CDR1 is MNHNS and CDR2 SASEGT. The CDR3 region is CASSEPPGRSQHF.

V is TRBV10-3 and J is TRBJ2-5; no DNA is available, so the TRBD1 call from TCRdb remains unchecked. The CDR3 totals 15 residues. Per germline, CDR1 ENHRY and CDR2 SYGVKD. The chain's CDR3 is CAISESGQAQETQYF.

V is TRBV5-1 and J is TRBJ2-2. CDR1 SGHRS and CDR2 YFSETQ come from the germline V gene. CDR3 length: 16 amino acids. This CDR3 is CASSPSGPPFPGELFF.

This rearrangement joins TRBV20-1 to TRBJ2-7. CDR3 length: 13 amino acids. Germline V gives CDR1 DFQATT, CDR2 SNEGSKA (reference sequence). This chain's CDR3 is CSARDANPYEQYF.

The CDR3: CASSSYPRGNFYEQYF. This chain connects TRBV7-6 to TRBJ2-7; absent DNA, TCRdb's TRBD1 call cannot be checked. CDR3 length: 16 amino acids. The germline V gene encodes CDR1 SGHVS and CDR2 FNYEAQ.

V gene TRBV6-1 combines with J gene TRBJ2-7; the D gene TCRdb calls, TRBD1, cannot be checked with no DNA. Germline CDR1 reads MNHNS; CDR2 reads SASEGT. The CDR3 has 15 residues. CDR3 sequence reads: CASRGNREVGYEQYF.

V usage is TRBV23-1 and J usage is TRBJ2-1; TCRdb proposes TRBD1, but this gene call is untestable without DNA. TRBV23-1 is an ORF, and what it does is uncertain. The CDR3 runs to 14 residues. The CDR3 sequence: CATPTVPQGDEQFF.

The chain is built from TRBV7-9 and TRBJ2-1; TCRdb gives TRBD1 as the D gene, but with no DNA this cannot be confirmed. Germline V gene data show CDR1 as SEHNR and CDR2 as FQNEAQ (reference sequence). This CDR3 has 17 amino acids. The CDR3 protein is CASSPGRGLHSYNEQFF.

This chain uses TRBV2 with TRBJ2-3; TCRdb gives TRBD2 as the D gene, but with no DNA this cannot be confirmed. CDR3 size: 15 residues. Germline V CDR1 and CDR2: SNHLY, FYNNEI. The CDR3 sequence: CASGATSGATDTQYF.

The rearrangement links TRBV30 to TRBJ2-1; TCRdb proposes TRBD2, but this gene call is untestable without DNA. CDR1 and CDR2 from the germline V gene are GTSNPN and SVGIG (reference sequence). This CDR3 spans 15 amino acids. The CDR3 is CAWSQGLAGYNEQFF.

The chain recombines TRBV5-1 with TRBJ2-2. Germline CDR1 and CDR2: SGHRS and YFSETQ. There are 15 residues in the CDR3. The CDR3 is CASSFELANTGELFF. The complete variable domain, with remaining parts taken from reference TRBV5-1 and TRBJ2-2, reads KAGVTQTPRYLIKTRGQQVTLSCSPISGHRSVSWYQQTPGQGLQFLFEYFSETQRNKGNFPGRFSGRQFSNSRSEMNVSTLELGDSALYLCASSFELANTGELFFGEGSRLTVL.

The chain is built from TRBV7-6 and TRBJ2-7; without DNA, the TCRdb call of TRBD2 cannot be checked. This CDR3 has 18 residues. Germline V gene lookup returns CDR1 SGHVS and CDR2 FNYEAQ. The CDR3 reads CASSLAHSGLADSYEQYF.